These 9 T cell receptor beta chains came from one sample sequenced in a study of blood T cell repertoires in COVID-19. TCRdb keeps only in-frame clones here, not all; method: immunoSEQ multiplex PCR. The sample yields about 65,000 clones, about 84% seen once. The sequenced sample was peripheral blood. These receptors originate from a human donor in a cohort sampled during active COVID-19.

The chain has TRBV28 and TRBJ2-7, with a weak D call TRBD2 (5 bases). Germline loops: CDR1 MDHEN, CDR2 SYDVKM. CDR3 size: 15 residues. Trimming pared 7 bases from V and 2 bases from J, leaving 18 bases between. CDR3 amino acids: CASTPSNSGAYEQYF. Here the CDR3 DNA reads TGTGCCAGCACCCCCTCGAACAGCGGCGCCTACGAGCAGTACTTC.

The chain employs TRBV19 and TRBJ1-1; D is perhaps TRBD1 (5 bases). In germline, CDR1 is LNHDA, CDR2 SQIVND (reference sequence). CDR3 size: 13 residues. V gave up 3 bases and J gave up 5 bases, with 10 bases separating them. The CDR3 region has the DNA TGTGCCAGTAGTATGGGGGGGGGAACTGAAGCTTTCTTT. Amino acid sequence: CASSMGGGTEAFF. Full variable domain (remainder filled in from reference TRBV19 and TRBJ1-1): DGGITQSPKYLFRKEGQNVTLSCEQNLNHDAMYWYRQDPGQGLRLIYYSQIVNDFQKGDIAEGYSVSREKKESFPLTVTSAQKNPTAFYLCASSMGGGTEAFFGQGTRLTVV.

V and J are TRBV11-2 and TRBJ1-1; D remains ambiguous. Germline V gene sequence: CDR1 SGHAT, CDR2 FQNNGV. Between the trimmed V and J ends, which lost 3 bases and 7 bases, there was a span of 6 bases. The CDR3 length is 11 residues. CDR3: CASSFQDEAFF. CDR3 bases: TGTGCCAGCAGCTTCCAGGATGAAGCTTTCTTT.

This clone was seen a single time. The chain employs TRBV7-9 and TRBJ2-2, with TRBD2 matching 12 bases. Germline CDR1 and CDR2: SEHNR and FQNEAQ (reference sequence). V was clipped by 3 bases and J by 8 bases; unmatched bases: 7. This CDR3 region has 16 residues. CDR3 bases: TGTGCCAGCAGCTTCTCGACTAGCGGGGGAGGAGGGGAGCTGTTTTTT. It codes for CASSFSTSGGGGELFF.

This chain uses TRBV6-1 with TRBJ2-2; D gene uncertain. CDR1 MNHNS and CDR2 SASEGT come from the germline V gene. The length of the CDR3 is 15 residues. V lost 2 bases, J lost 9 bases, and 16 bases lay in between. The CDR3 loop reads CASSESGSHPWELFF. In DNA, the CDR3 is TGTGCCAGCAGTGAAAGTGGCTCCCACCCCTGGGAGCTGTTTTTT.

This clone occurred a few times. The V and J genes are TRBV7-8 and TRBJ1-4; possible D gene TRBD1, 6 bases. Trimming pared 1 base from V and 8 bases from J, leaving 14 bases between. The germline gives CDR1 SGHVS, CDR2 FQNEAQ. The CDR3 sequence is 15 residues long. The DNA for the CDR3 is TGTGCCAGCAGCTTAGGATCCAGGGGAGGGGAAAAACTGTTTTTT. This encodes CASSLGSRGGEKLFF.

The genes are TRBV12-3 or TRBV12-4 and TRBJ1-1; D ambiguous. The CDR3 runs 12 residues. With 10 bases removed from V and 7 bases from J, the gap between germline ends came to 16 bases. CDR3 region: CATSRGRNEAFF. The CDR3 DNA follows: TGTGCCACAAGTAGAGGGAGGAATGAAGCTTTCTTT.

The V gene is TRBV27, the J gene TRBJ1-2, with 10 nucleotides matching TRBD1. CDR1 is MNHEY, CDR2 SMNVEV, per germline (reference sequence). The V and J ends lost 3 bases and 6 bases, in that order; junction bases with no gene match: 4. The CDR3 length is 14 residues. CDR3 protein: CASSFLDRGHGYTF. CDR3 coding DNA: TGTGCCAGCAGTTTCTTAGACAGGGGGCATGGCTACACCTTC.

The J gene is TRBJ2-7, the V gene TRBV6-6; no reliable D call. CDR1 and CDR2 (germline): MNHNY, SVGAGI (reference sequence). CDR3 size: 14 residues. Trimming left V 2 bases short and J 5 bases short, with 13 bases between. This CDR3 is CASSYVGQSDEQYF. CDR3 nucleotides: TGTGCCAGCAGTTACGTGGGCCAAAGTGACGAGCAGTACTTC.